This T cell receptor (beta chain) was identified in a study of shared clonotypes between healthy human individuals. Study in general: Three plates each covered CD4 naive and memory; CD8 naive two, CD8 memory one. Study observations and caveats: Naive subsets tended to show greater estimated richness than memory subsets.

The donors, all of them Caucasian adults, lived in Nashville, Tennessee. CD45RA-negative memory and CD45RA+ naive subsets were split from the CD4+ cells. Data came from immunoSEQ multiplex PCR; TCRdb stores just in-frame clones and leaves some out. The sample yields around 1.5 million clones, 95% to 99% seen once. Germline loops: CDR1 KGHSH, CDR2 LQKENI. The CDR3 covers 15 residues. V lost 4 bases, J lost 4 bases, and 5 bases stayed unmatched. A remark on this clone: The antigen is undetermined.

Sequencing was performed on naive CD4+ T cells sorted from blood. This sample's subset: CD45RA+ positively selected. The genes are TRBV18 and TRBJ2-7; 12 nucleotides align to TRBD1. The TCR comes from a man aged 30 to 39 in good health. CDR3 region: CASSLGTGGLYEQYF. In nucleotides, the CDR3 is TGTGCCAGCTCACTAGGGACAGGGGGCTTGTACGAGCAGTACTTC.